Listed here are 27 T cell receptor beta chains from one sample, sequenced in a study of cytomegalovirus exposure and HLA in healthy donors. PCR primers comprised 60 Vbeta and 13 Jbeta primers. Produced via immunoSEQ multiplex PCR; TCRdb's table is partial and in-frame only. The sample has 130,000 or so clones, approximately 8.8% seen once. The sequenced sample was PBMCs. The receptors derive from a man aged 35 to 55 in good health and CMV-seronegative.

V is TRBV7-9 and J is TRBJ1-3; TRBD1 is a possible D gene (6 bases). Deletions cut 6 bases from V and 0 bases from J, with 12 bases between. CDR1 SEHNR and CDR2 FQNEAQ come from the germline V gene (reference sequence). The CDR3 extends over 15 amino acids. The CDR3 loop is CASRKTGSSGNTIYF. CDR3 sequence (DNA): TGTGCCAGCAGAAAAACAGGGTCCTCTGGAAACACCATATATTTT.

This clone was counted a few times. The chain combines TRBV11-2 with TRBJ2-1; TRBD2 matches at 8 bases. Germline loops: CDR1 SGHAT, CDR2 FQNNGV. V dropped 6 bases and J dropped 5; count of bases not matched to a gene: 9. This CDR3 contains 15 residues. The CDR3 sequence is CASRGGLAGDNEQFF. The CDR3 DNA is TGTGCCAGCAGGGGCGGGCTAGCGGGTGACAATGAGCAGTTCTTC. Filled out from reference TRBV11-2 and TRBJ2-1, the complete variable domain reads EAGVAQSPRYKIIEKRQSVAFWCNPISGHATLYWYQQILGQGPKLLIQFQNNGVVDDSQLPKDRFSAERLKGVDSTLKIQPAKLEDSAVYLCASRGGLAGDNEQFFGPGTRLTVL.

V and J are TRBV5-1 and TRBJ1-2; TRBD1 aligns across 7 bases. Germline lookup yields CDR1 SGHRS and CDR2 YFSETQ. The J segment lost 4 bases and the V segment lost 4 bases, leaving 7 bases of the junction unmatched. The CDR3 sequence is 14 residues long. In nucleotides, the CDR3 is TGCGCCAGCAGCGCAGGGACAGCCTTCTATGGCTACACCTTC. This sequence encodes CASSAGTAFYGYTF.

As for this clone: Within the sample, other DNA sequences also encode this same CDR3. The chain employs TRBV21-1 and TRBJ2-7; the table's D call, TRBD2, has no DNA check behind it. TRBV21-1 is described as a pseudogene. This CDR3 has 14 residues. In nucleotides, the CDR3 is TGTGCCAGCAGCAAAGCCAACCGGGTGCACGAGCAGTACTTC. Amino acids: CASSKANRVHEQYF.

This clone was counted only a few times. The chain carries TRBV9 and TRBJ1-5; D is unresolved. CDR1 SGDLS and CDR2 YYNGEE come from the germline V gene. The length of the CDR3 is 14 residues. With 7 bases removed from V and 6 bases from J, the gap between germline ends came to 17 bases. CDR3 in amino acids: CASSTVGAGQPQHF. Written as DNA, the CDR3 is TGTGCCAGCTCAACAGTGGGCGCGGGTCAGCCCCAGCATTTT.

This clone was recorded a few times. This chain joins TRBV7-9 and TRBJ2-2; possibly TRBD2 for D (6 bases). The CDR3 contains 14 residues. Trimming removed 3 bases from V and 4 bases from J, with 9 bases in between. Germline-derived CDR1 and CDR2 are SEHNR and FQNEAQ (reference sequence). The CDR3 loop is CASSLEGSTGELFF. The CDR3 DNA reads TGTGCCAGCAGCTTGGAGGGGAGCACCGGGGAGCTGTTTTTT.

The chain recombines TRBV6-1 with TRBJ2-7; D may be TRBD1 (6 bases). The CDR3 is 13 residues long. CDR1 and CDR2 from the germline V gene are MNHNS and SASEGT. V was clipped by 6 bases and J by 4 bases, with 13 bases between them. The CDR3 loop reads CASRETGLYEQYF. CDR3 nucleotides: TGTGCCAGCAGGGAGACAGGTCTGTACGAGCAGTACTTC.

V gene TRBV10-2 combines with J gene TRBJ1-6, with 7 bases matching TRBD1. This CDR3 is 14 amino acids long. The V gene's germline CDR1 is WSHSY and CDR2 SAAADI. Germline trimming cut 5 bases from V and 3 bases from J; bases unmatched to any gene: 1. The chain's CDR3 is CASSRDSYNSPLHF. The CDR3, as DNA: TGCGCCAGCAGTCGGGACAGCTATAATTCACCCCTCCACTTT.

This clone was detected only a few times. Other nucleotide sequences from this sample produce the same CDR3. CDR3 DNA sequence: TGTGCCAGCAGCCCCCGGGAGACCCAGTACTTC. Translation gives CASSPRETQYF. The chain employs TRBV11-2 and TRBJ2-5, with D uncertain. Trimming cost V 5 bases and J 5 bases, with 6 bases left between them. CDR3 size: 11 residues. Germline CDR1 and CDR2: SGHAT and FQNNGV.

This clone has only a few counts. The chain is built from TRBV5-1 and TRBJ1-4; 11 positions agree with TRBD1. Trimming took 4 bases from V and 8 from J; bases not matched to a gene: 4. The CDR3 is made up of 14 amino acids. Germline assignment: CDR1 SGHRS and CDR2 YFSETQ. The CDR3 coding sequence is TGCGCCAGCAGCACCGGGACAGGGGGGGAAAAACTGTTTTTT. It specifies CASSTGTGGEKLFF.

The J gene is TRBJ2-7, the V gene TRBV19; TRBD2 is a possible D gene (7 bases). Germline V CDR1 and CDR2: LNHDA, SQIVND (reference sequence). Trimming took off 3 bases at V and 3 bases at J, with 15 bases between the two ends. The CDR3 has 15 residues. The CDR3 is CASSISGGVVYEQYF. For the CDR3, the DNA is TGTGCCAGTAGTATCTCGGGGGGCGTCGTCTACGAGCAGTACTTC. Supplemented by reference TRBV19 and TRBJ2-7, the full variable domain reads DGGITQSPKYLFRKEGQNVTLSCEQNLNHDAMYWYRQDPGQGLRLIYYSQIVNDFQKGDIAEGYSVSREKKESFPLTVTSAQKNPTAFYLCASSISGGVVYEQYFGPGTRLTVT.

The chain employs TRBV5-6 and TRBJ2-2, with TRBD2 matching over 9 bases. This CDR3 has 15 amino acids. Germline CDR1 reads SGHDT; CDR2 reads YYEEEE. Losses at the gene ends were 5 bases for V and 4 bases for J; bases not matched to a gene: 6. In DNA form, the CDR3 reads TGTGCCAGCAGATTGCTGCGGGGGGGCACCGGGGAGCTGTTTTTT. Residues: CASRLLRGGTGELFF.

The rearrangement joins TRBV28 to TRBJ2-7, with a possible D match to TRBD1 (5 bases). Germline V gene data show CDR1 as MDHEN and CDR2 as SYDVKM. V was shortened by 6 bases and J by 0 bases, with 9 bases between the two germline ends. The CDR3 length is 13 residues. Written as DNA, the CDR3 is TGTGCCAGCAGCTCGACAGCCTCCTACGAGCAGTACTTC. It specifies CASSSTASYEQYF.

This clone was counted a few times. The chain uses TRBV23-1 and TRBJ2-6, with D possibly being TRBD1 (5 bases). TRBV23-1 is an ORF, and what it does is uncertain. V lost 3 bases and J 0 bases, leaving 15 bases between the germline ends. This CDR3 has 18 amino acids. Here the CDR3 DNA reads TGCGCCAGCAGTCACCGGCCAGGGCGCAACTCTGGGGCCAACGTCCTGACTTTC. Protein sequence: CASSHRPGRNSGANVLTF.

The chain has TRBV5-6 and TRBJ1-5; 10 bases map to TRBD1. This CDR3 comprises 15 residues. Germline CDR1 reads SGHDT; CDR2 reads YYEEEE. V lost 0 bases, J lost 5 bases, and 2 bases stayed unmatched. In DNA form, the CDR3 reads TGTGCCAGCAGCTTGGCGGGACAGGGGTATCAGCCCCAGCATTTT. Encoded protein: CASSLAGQGYQPQHF. Using reference TRBV5-6 and TRBJ1-5 for the parts outside the CDR3, the full variable domain is DAGVTQSPTHLIKTRGQQVTLRCSPKSGHDTVSWYQQALGQGPQFIFQYYEEEERQRGNFPDRFSGHQFPNYSSELNVNALLLGDSALYLCASSLAGQGYQPQHFGDGTRLSIL.

As regards this clone: One end of the junction does not line up with germline, which may come from a read error. The genes are TRBV30 and TRBJ2-2; TRBD1 agrees at 12 bases. CDR1 is GTSNPN and CDR2 is SVGIG in the germline V gene (reference sequence). The CDR3 totals 14 residues. This CDR3 reads CASRDRGRVGGLFF. The CDR3 nucleotides read TGTGCCAGCCGGGACAGGGGGCGAGTCGGGGGGCTGTTTTTT.

This clone was observed a few times. CDR3 in amino acids: CASSLSTGRGANVLTF. As DNA, the CDR3 is TGTGCCAGCAGCTTATCGACAGGGCGCGGGGCCAACGTCCTGACTTTC. The chain combines TRBV7-9 with TRBJ2-6, with 7 bases identical to TRBD1. V dropped 2 bases and J dropped 4; count of bases not matched to a gene: 5. Germline V lookup: CDR1 SEHNR, CDR2 FQNEAQ (reference sequence). CDR3 length: 16 amino acids.

This clone was counted only a few times. This chain uses TRBV28 with TRBJ1-3, with D uncertain. Trimming took 6 bases from V and 2 from J, leaving 8 bases between them. The germline gives CDR1 MDHEN, CDR2 SYDVKM. The CDR3 totals 13 residues. CDR3 amino acids: CASSPGAGNTIYF. The CDR3 bases are TGTGCCAGCAGCCCGGGAGCTGGAAACACCATATATTTT.

The chain joins TRBV11-2 to TRBJ1-4, with TRBD1 as a possible D gene (6 bases). CDR1 SGHAT and CDR2 FQNNGV come from the germline V gene. CDR3 length: 15 amino acids. Trimming stripped 4 bases from V and 0 bases from J, with 9 bases between. CDR3 in DNA: TGTGCCAGCAGCTGGGACACTGCAACTAATGAAAAACTGTTTTTT. This codes for CASSWDTATNEKLFF.

This clone was found a few times. This chain uses TRBV6-4 with TRBJ1-2; D is possibly TRBD1 (6 bases). Trimming took 5 bases from V and 4 from J, leaving 17 bases between them. Germline CDR1 is MRHNA and CDR2 is SNTAGT. The CDR3 is 15 residues long. CDR3 DNA sequence: TGTGCCAGCAGTTTTAATCACAGGGATGGCTATGGCTACACCTTC. This codes for CASSFNHRDGYGYTF.

The chain couples TRBV23-1 to TRBJ1-6; TRBD1 matches 10 bases. TRBV23-1 is noted as an ORF with a role that remains uncertain. This CDR3 has 19 amino acids. Losses at the gene ends were 2 bases for V and 0 bases for J; bases not matched to a gene: 7. The CDR3 here is CASSQTLRTGGSYNSPLHF. In DNA form, the CDR3 reads TGCGCCAGCAGTCAAACCCTTAGGACAGGGGGCTCCTATAATTCACCCCTCCACTTT.

This clone was picked up a small number of times. J is TRBJ1-1 and V is TRBV7-9; D is perhaps TRBD1 (6 bases). CDR1 is SEHNR and CDR2 is FQNEAQ in the germline V gene (reference sequence). The CDR3 consists of 15 residues. Deletions cut 3 bases from V and 4 bases from J, with 15 bases between. CDR3 in amino acids: CASSLGRGTSTEAFF. As DNA, the CDR3 is TGTGCCAGCAGCTTGGGGAGGGGGACGAGCACTGAAGCTTTCTTT.

This clone has only a few counts. V is TRBV23-1 and J is TRBJ2-3, with 8 bases lining up with TRBD1. TRBV23-1 falls under the ORF class, with uncertain function. The CDR3 sequence is 16 residues long. The V and J ends lost 0 bases and 3 bases, in that order; junction bases with no gene match: 5. The CDR3 region has the DNA TGCGCCAGCAGTCAATCGAGCAGGGGGCGGACAGATACGCAGTATTTT. Its protein product is CASSQSSRGRTDTQYF.

The chain has TRBV5-6 and TRBJ1-3, with D possibly being TRBD1 (6 bases). The V end was cut by 4 bases, the J end by 0 bases, with 14 bases between. Germline CDR1 reads SGHDT; CDR2 reads YYEEEE. The CDR3 is made up of 16 amino acids. The CDR3 sequence is CASSKDGTLSGNTIYF. CDR3 nucleotides: TGTGCCAGCAGCAAGGACGGGACACTCTCTGGAAACACCATATATTTT. Complete variable domain (other parts from reference TRBV5-6 and TRBJ1-3): DAGVTQSPTHLIKTRGQQVTLRCSPKSGHDTVSWYQQALGQGPQFIFQYYEEEERQRGNFPDRFSGHQFPNYSSELNVNALLLGDSALYLCASSKDGTLSGNTIYFGEGSWLTVV.

The chain has TRBV4-2 and TRBJ2-3; 12 nucleotides line up with TRBD2. Trimming cost V 0 bases and J 0 bases; bases outside gene matches: 7. The CDR3 consists of 19 residues. CDR1 and CDR2 (germline): LGHNA, YNFKEQ. The DNA for the CDR3 is TGTGCCAGCAGCCAAGATCCAACTAGCGGGGGGAGTAGCACAGATACGCAGTATTTT. It encodes CASSQDPTSGGSSTDTQYF.

The rearrangement links TRBV6-1 to TRBJ2-5; 8 nucleotides match TRBD1. The germline V gene has CDR1 MNHNS and CDR2 SASEGT. The CDR3 sequence is 15 residues long. V was pared by 4 bases and J by 11 bases, with 15 bases of the junction left unmatched. The CDR3 sequence: CASSGEAQGAGEQYF. DNA of the CDR3: TGTGCCAGCAGTGGAGAGGCCCAGGGGGCTGGGGAGCAGTACTTC.

The chain recombines TRBV5-5 with TRBJ2-7; 10 bases are a match to TRBD1. The CDR3 has 17 residues. The V gene's germline CDR1 is SGHKS and CDR2 YYEKEE (reference sequence). Losses at the gene ends were 3 bases for V and 6 bases for J; bases not matched to a gene: 15. This CDR3 reads CASSSTLIGTGVGEQYF. The CDR3 DNA is TGTGCCAGCAGCTCCACCCTCATAGGGACAGGGGTTGGCGAGCAGTACTTC.